The 10 T cell receptor beta chains presented below share a single source sample, sequenced in a study of blood T cell repertoires in COVID-19. Method: immunoSEQ multiplex PCR; TCRdb's copy keeps in-frame clones and lacks some. The sample includes about 120,000 clones, roughly four fifths of them seen just once. What was sequenced was peripheral blood. The receptors were sampled from a woman in her forties or fifties with acute or convalescent COVID-19.

The chain joins TRBV2 to TRBJ1-1; 7 bases line up with TRBD1. This CDR3 is 12 amino acids long. Unmatched junction bases numbered 7, after V lost 4 bases and J lost 11 bases. Germline V gene sequence: CDR1 SNHLY, CDR2 FYNNEI. CDR3 coding DNA: TGTGCCAGCAGTGGACGACAGGGAGAGGCTTTCTTT. This codes for CASSGRQGEAFF.

This clone showed up just a few times. This chain uses TRBV30 with TRBJ2-3; perhaps TRBD1 as D (6 bases). Germline V CDR1 and CDR2: GTSNPN, SVGIG (reference sequence). This CDR3 comprises 11 residues. V was pared by 0 bases and J by 11 bases, with 9 bases between. CDR3 DNA: TGTGCCTGGAGTGTAGGGGACAAGCAGTATTTT. This translates into CAWSVGDKQYF.

The V and J genes are TRBV19 and TRBJ2-7; 16 nucleotides align to TRBD2. The V gene's germline CDR1 is LNHDA and CDR2 SQIVND (reference sequence). The CDR3 is 18 residues long. After removal of 4 bases from V and 4 bases from J, the junction contained 10 bases not matched to a gene. This CDR3 reads CASSKKGLAGGSPYEQYF. The CDR3 region has the DNA TGTGCCAGTAGTAAAAAGGGACTAGCGGGAGGGAGTCCATACGAGCAGTACTTC.

Written as DNA, the CDR3 is TGTGCCAGCAGCCGCTTAGCGGGAGGGAGCTCCTACAATGAGCAGTTCTTC. Residues: CASSRLAGGSSYNEQFF. The chain employs TRBV4-2 and TRBJ2-1; 11 nucleotides align to TRBD2. Germline trimming cut 4 bases from V and 0 bases from J; bases unmatched to any gene: 5. Germline loops: CDR1 LGHNA, CDR2 YNFKEQ. The CDR3 length is 17 residues.

Concerning this clone: At one end the junction does not follow the germline gene, possibly because of a read error. V gene TRBV7-7 combines with J gene TRBJ1-1; D not resolved. The CDR3 runs to 13 residues. Germline CDR1 and CDR2: SSHAT and FNYEAQ (reference sequence). The CDR3 DNA sequence: TGTGCTAGCAGCTTAGCACGGGGCACTGAAGCTTTCTTT. Amino acids: CASSLARGTEAFF.

This clone was counted a few times. The chain combines TRBV11-2 with TRBJ2-7; 7 positions agree with TRBD2. This CDR3 spans 16 amino acids. The J segment lost 2 bases and the V segment lost 2 bases, leaving 9 bases of the junction unmatched. Germline V gene lookup returns CDR1 SGHAT and CDR2 FQNNGV. The CDR3 loop reads CASSLLGAGVPYEQYF. CDR3 nucleotide sequence: TGTGCCAGCAGCTTACTCGGGGCGGGAGTCCCCTACGAGCAGTACTTC.

This chain connects TRBV9 to TRBJ1-3; D unclear. The length of the CDR3 is 16 residues. Trimming left V 0 bases short and J 0 bases short, with 10 bases between. CDR1 and CDR2 (germline): SGDLS, YYNGEE. The chain's CDR3 is CASSVDLDFSGNTIYF. The CDR3 DNA follows: TGTGCCAGCAGCGTAGATCTGGACTTCTCTGGAAACACCATATATTTT.

This rearrangement joins TRBV18 to TRBJ2-2, with TRBD1 matching over 8 bases. Trimming at V came to 8 bases and at J to 8 bases, leaving 7 bases not matched to a gene. The CDR3 contains 13 residues. Germline lookup yields CDR1 KGHSH and CDR2 LQKENI. DNA for the CDR3: TGTGCCAGCCGGGACAGGCTGGAAGGGGAGCTGTTTTTT. It codes for CASRDRLEGELFF.

Details on this clone: An end of the junction does not agree with germline; a read error may underlie this. The J gene is TRBJ2-7, the V gene TRBV7-2, with D possibly being TRBD2 (5 bases). This CDR3 comprises 13 residues. Germline assignment: CDR1 SGHTA and CDR2 FQGNSA. The CDR3: CASSLASAFEQYF. CDR3 DNA sequence: TGTGCCAGCAGCCTAGCTTCTGCGTTCGAGCAGTACTTC.

Of note for this clone: Other DNA sequences in the sample encode the same CDR3. The chain is built from TRBV18 and TRBJ2-5, with no clear D. The CDR3 is 12 amino acids. Deletions cut 3 bases from V and 2 bases from J, with 4 bases between. Germline V CDR1 and CDR2: KGHSH, LQKENI. The CDR3 is CASSPLQETQYF. CDR3 in DNA: TGTGCCAGCTCACCCCTGCAAGAGACCCAGTACTTC.